This is a list of T cell receptor beta chains from one sample in a study of T-cell memory formation after mild COVID-19. In TCRdb, the 5' RACE reads were re-called with MiXCR into one record per CDR3 protein. The sample includes under 300,000 distinct CDR3 sequences, less than 9.5% of them seen just once. Specimen: PBMCs or a T cell subset sorted from them (not recorded which). The origin of the receptors is a man aged 18-30 years who had mild COVID-19 (a few samples of this study predate the infection). Cell type and time point are not known. The CDR3 runs from the conserved cysteine through the conserved F or W. The D gene is left open where the match is weak. Only part of the rows carry a size: once, few, many, or a class if the clone is expanded.

TRBJ2-7 | TRBD1 | few | TRBV7-9 | TGTGCCAGCAGCGCCCGGGACAGACCCTACGAGCAGTACTTC | CASSARDRPYEQYF
TRBJ2-5 | . | many | TRBV5-1 | TGTGCCAGCAGCTTGTCGCCGCAAGAGACCCAGTACTTC | CASSLSPQETQYF
TRBJ2-5 | . | many | TRBV12-3/TRBV12-4 | TGTGCCAGCAGGCCATCCCCGGATTCTAGCGCTGAAGAGACCCAGTACTTC | CASRPSPDSSAEETQYF
TRBJ2-3 | . | few | TRBV7-8 | TGTGCCAGCAGCACCAGGGGAGGGGATACGCAGTATTTT | CASSTRGGDTQYF
TRBJ1-2 | TRBD1 | . | TRBV4-1 | TGCGCCAGCAGCCACCCGACAGGGGAAGGCTACACCTTC | CASSHPTGEGYTF
TRBJ1-2 | . | . | TRBV27 | TGTGCCAGCAGTTTCGGGGGGGCCAATGGCTACACCTTC | CASSFGGANGYTF
TRBJ1-2 | TRBD1 | . | TRBV4-3 | TGCGCCAGCAGCCATCACGGACAGGGAGGCTATGGCTACACCTTC | CASSHHGQGGYGYTF
TRBJ1-2 | . | . | TRBV9 | TGTGCCAGCAGCCCCGGAAGTCCTGTGAACTATGGCTACACCTTC | CASSPGSPVNYGYTF
TRBJ1-1 | . | . | TRBV5-1 | TGCGCCAGCAGCTTGGGAGATCTACAGCACACTGAAGCTTTCTTT | CASSLGDLQHTEAFF
TRBJ2-3 | TRBD2 | few | TRBV5-6 | TGTGCCAGCAGCTTCGGACCTAGCGGGCGTACAGATACGCAGTATTTT | CASSFGPSGRTDTQYF
TRBJ2-1 | TRBD2 | . | TRBV10-3 | TGTGCCATCAGTCCCGGGACGAGCGGGGTTGAGCAGTTCTTC | CAISPGTSGVEQFF
TRBJ2-3 | . | . | TRBV12-3/TRBV12-4 | TGTGCCAGCAGCCAGTCCGTCACAGATACGCAGTATTTT | CASSQSVTDTQYF
TRBJ2-1 | . | . | TRBV7-2 | TGTGCCAGCAGCTTATGGGTGGGGGGGCCCGAGCAGTTCTTC | CASSLWVGGPEQFF
TRBJ1-5 | . | . | TRBV7-9 | TGTGCCAGCAGCCCAGGACAGTTTGGGAATCAGCCCCAGCATTTT | CASSPGQFGNQPQHF
TRBJ1-3 | . | . | TRBV20-1 | TGCAGTGCTAGACGGATCTCTGGAAACACCATATATTTT | CSARRISGNTIYF
TRBJ1-2 | . | many | TRBV24-1 | TGTGCCACCAGTGATCGGACAGTATATGGCTACACCTTC | CATSDRTVYGYTF
TRBJ2-3 | . | . | TRBV27 | TGTGCCAGCAGTTTATATCCGGGGGGCTATACGCAGTATTTT | CASSLYPGGYTQYF
TRBJ2-4 | . | once | TRBV10-3 | TGTGCCATCAGTGCTTCGTTAGCCAAAAACATTCAGTACTTC | CAISASLAKNIQYF
TRBJ1-1 | . | . | TRBV18 | TGTGCCAGCTCACCAGCGCAGGGCGGTGGTAACACTGAAGCTTTCTTT | CASSPAQGGGNTEAFF
TRBJ2-7 | . | . | TRBV29-1 | TGCAGCGGCACCTCAGGACAAACCTACGAGCAGTACTTC | CSGTSGQTYEQYF
TRBJ2-1 | TRBD2 | . | TRBV6-1 | TGTGCCAGCAGTACGACTAGCGTAAGTGAGCAGTTCTTC | CASSTTSVSEQFF
TRBJ2-1 | TRBD2 | many | TRBV5-1 | TGCGCCAGCAGCTTGGGTGCTAGCGGGGGGCTCGTAAATGAGCAGTTCTTC | CASSLGASGGLVNEQFF
TRBJ2-3 | TRBD2 | few | TRBV5-5 | TGTGCCAGCTGCTTTTGGACAGCGGGGGGGACAGATACGCAGTATTTT | CASCFWTAGGTDTQYF
TRBJ2-2 | TRBD2 | few | TRBV12-3/TRBV12-4 | TGTGCCAGCAGGCTTAGCGGGGGAGGCACCGGGGAGCTGTTTTTT | CASRLSGGGTGELFF
TRBJ1-1 | . | . | TRBV19 | TGTGCCAGTAGGTCATATGGGGCTGTTGAAGCTTTCTTT | CASRSYGAVEAFF
TRBJ2-1 | . | few | TRBV2 | TGTGCCAGCAGTGTTGAAGGGGGGAGCTCCTACAATGAGCAGTTCTTC | CASSVEGGSSYNEQFF
TRBJ2-1 | TRBD2 | . | TRBV5-6 | TGTGCCAGCACCCTTCAGAGGCTAGCGGGTTACAATGAGCAGTTCTTC | CASTLQRLAGYNEQFF
TRBJ1-2 | . | . | TRBV4-3 | TGCGCCAGCAGCCAAGGGGGGGGACTGAACTTC | CASSQGGGLNF
TRBJ2-5 | TRBD1 | . | TRBV7-6 | TGTGCCAGCAGTTTAGGGACAGGGGGCAGTGAGACCCAGTACTTC | CASSLGTGGSETQYF
TRBJ2-7 | . | . | TRBV9 | TGTGCCAGCAGCCCCCGACTAGGAAGAGACGAGCAGTACTTC | CASSPRLGRDEQYF
TRBJ2-2 | . | many | TRBV27 | TGTGCCAGCAGTGCCATAAACACCGGGGAGCTGTTTTTT | CASSAINTGELFF
TRBJ1-2 | . | few | TRBV7-2 | TGTGCCAGCAGCGTTTTGGACACCTTC | CASSVLDTF
TRBJ1-5 | . | few | TRBV27 | TGTGCCAGCAGTTCCGCGGGATACAATCAGCCCCAGCATTTT | CASSSAGYNQPQHF